Listed below are T cell receptor beta chains from one sample, sequenced in a study of OX40 agonist ivuxolimab in advanced cancers. Data came from immunoSEQ multiplex PCR; TCRdb stores just in-frame clones and leaves some out. The sample has about 82,000 clones, 83% seen once. This sample comprised CD4+ or CD8+ T cells sorted from blood, obtained in a trial of the OX40 agonist ivuxolimab. The source of these receptors is an adult with an advanced solid tumor such as melanoma, head and neck, liver or kidney cancer. The CDR3 runs from the conserved cysteine through the conserved F or W. The order of the fields is J gene, D gene, V gene, clone size, CDR3 protein, CDR3 DNA. The D gene is left open where the match is weak. The size field is filled for only some rows; it gives once, few, many or a size class.

J gene: TRBJ1-5
D gene: NA
V gene: TRBV5-4
clone size: NA
CDR3 protein: CASSLGGGYSNQPQHF
CDR3 DNA: TGTGCCAGCAGCTTGGGGGGGGGATATAGCAATCAGCCCCAGCATTTT

J gene: TRBJ2-3
D gene: NA
V gene: TRBV11-3
clone size: NA
CDR3 protein: CASSTSNTQYF
CDR3 DNA: TGTGCCAGCAGCACTTCAAATACGCAGTATTTT

J gene: TRBJ2-1
D gene: TRBD2
V gene: TRBV30
clone size: NA
CDR3 protein: CAWSDSTSGGARGEQFF
CDR3 DNA: TGTGCCTGGAGTGATTCGACTAGCGGGGGGGCCAGAGGTGAGCAGTTCTTC

J gene: TRBJ1-4
D gene: NA
V gene: TRBV9
clone size: NA
CDR3 protein: CASSVGWTATNEKLFF
CDR3 DNA: TGTGCCAGCAGCGTAGGATGGACGGCTACTAATGAAAAACTGTTTTTT

J gene: TRBJ1-1
D gene: TRBD1
V gene: TRBV9
clone size: NA
CDR3 protein: CASSADDRGGFTEAFF
CDR3 DNA: TGTGCCAGCAGCGCAGATGACAGGGGTGGATTTACTGAAGCTTTCTTT

J gene: TRBJ1-3
D gene: NA
V gene: TRBV7-2
clone size: few
CDR3 protein: CASSFATGTGNTIYF
CDR3 DNA: TGTGCCAGCAGCTTCGCAACCGGGACAGGAAACACCATATATTTT

J gene: TRBJ2-7
D gene: NA
V gene: TRBV7-2
clone size: NA
CDR3 protein: CASSLNRGLEQYF
CDR3 DNA: TGTGCCAGCAGCCTCAATAGGGGCCTCGAGCAGTACTTC

J gene: TRBJ2-7
D gene: TRBD1
V gene: TRBV6-1
clone size: NA
CDR3 protein: CASMGQPSPYEQYF
CDR3 DNA: TGTGCCAGCATGGGACAGCCGTCACCCTACGAGCAGTACTTC

J gene: TRBJ1-5
D gene: NA
V gene: TRBV18
clone size: NA
CDR3 protein: CASSPRENLVGNQPQHF
CDR3 DNA: TGTGCCAGCTCACCCCGGGAAAACCTGGTGGGCAATCAGCCCCAGCATTTT

J gene: TRBJ2-5
D gene: NA
V gene: TRBV28
clone size: NA
CDR3 protein: CASSPRQLETQYF
CDR3 DNA: TGTGCCAGCAGTCCCCGACAGTTAGAGACCCAGTACTTC

J gene: TRBJ2-1
D gene: NA
V gene: TRBV15
clone size: NA
CDR3 protein: CATSRDTASSYNEQFF
CDR3 DNA: TGTGCCACCAGCAGAGATACGGCTAGCAGCTACAATGAGCAGTTCTTC

J gene: TRBJ1-1
D gene: TRBD1
V gene: TRBV23-1
clone size: NA
CDR3 protein: CASSQSKRSRQGRDTEAFF
CDR3 DNA: TGCGCCAGCAGTCAATCCAAAAGGTCGAGACAGGGAAGGGACACTGAAGCTTTCTTT

J gene: TRBJ1-1
D gene: NA
V gene: TRBV19
clone size: few
CDR3 protein: CASSIGQGLARAFF
CDR3 DNA: TGTGCCAGTAGTATAGGTCAGGGGCTGGCCCGGGCTTTCTTT

J gene: TRBJ2-7
D gene: NA
V gene: TRBV7-9
clone size: NA
CDR3 protein: CASSSEYDGQYF
CDR3 DNA: TGTGCCAGCAGCTCAGAGTACGATGGGCAGTACTTC